This TCR beta chain was profiled in a study of CD8+ T cells in alopecia areata. Whole-study context: Affected scalp percentage gauged treated patients' severity.

Study-wide points: Scalp lesions, especially in alopecia totalis/universalis, had higher clonality than normal scalp.

J gave up 6 bases and V 2 bases, and 6 bases lay outside the gene matches. The CDR3 loop spans 15 amino acids. Germline CDR1 is MNHEY and CDR2 is SVGAGI. The treatment is: oral pan-JAK inhibitor, 5-10 mg twice daily. Both peripheral blood and punch biopsies of lesional scalp skin were obtained from patients who had alopecia areata. Only a few counts were recorded for this clone. The antigen remains unidentified. Reverse transcription of extracted RNA yielded cDNA, which provided the sequencing template. Clones were sequenced by immunoSEQ multiplex PCR, and TCRdb holds only the in-frame ones, with some missing. The table lists about 200,000 clones, roughly two fifths of them singletons, with 0.48% in the top ten.

The sequenced sample was CD4+ T cells sorted from blood, obtained at approximately week 30, from a patient treated with tofacitinib. The receptor comes from a human donor with alopecia areata. The V and J genes are TRBV6-5 and TRBJ2-1; 8 bases fit TRBD1. The CDR3 reads CASSYAGQAPNEQFF. The CDR3 bases are TGTGCCAGCAGTTACGCGGGACAGGCCCCCAATGAGCAGTTCTTC.